Listed here is a single T cell receptor beta chain. Its specificity is unknown. Assay used: immunoSEQ multiplex PCR; TCRdb lists only in-frame clones, some missing. The sample yields 40,000 to 60,000 clones, roughly 89% seen once. Indicated time point: pre-reinfection, 55 to 20 weeks before reinfection detection. No in vitro expansion preceded TCR sequencing of the sorted cells. A couple of donors provided sorted CD3+ CD8+ CD45RO- naive CD8 T cells at all three reinfection time points. CDR1 LNHDA and CDR2 SQIVND come from the germline V gene (reference sequence). Trimming stripped 6 bases from V and 2 bases from J, with 10 bases between. This CDR3 is 14 amino acids long. The record originates from a study of memory CD8 T cells in hepatitis C reinfection. Overall study context: Reinfection meant HCV RNA positivity after two negatives ≥60 days apart. Samples before reinfection came 55 to 20 weeks prior to detection.

Findings of the study overall: Conclusions on public clonotypes and secondary clearance were not definitive with about 5 donors.

The receptor's source is a man aged 18 to 29 with hepatitis C virus infection. V usage is TRBV19 and J usage is TRBJ2-2; weak D call: TRBD2 (5 bases). Sequenced input: naive CD8+ T cells sorted from blood. The CDR3 DNA is TGTGCCAGTAGAACGGGATTCAACACCGGGGAGCTGTTTTTT. Its protein is CASRTGFNTGELFF.